This T cell receptor beta chain was observed in a study of blood T cell repertoires in COVID-19. From germline, CDR1 is MGHDK and CDR2 SYGVNS. CDR3 length equals 15 residues. Germline trimming cut 5 bases from V and 1 base from J; bases unmatched to any gene: 7. Participant-given clinical history determined each cohort assignment. Two negative PCRs, clearance, or symptom resolution were required of recovered Cohort 3 donors. Using immunoSEQ multiplex PCR, the repertoire was profiled, and TCRdb retains in-frame clones only, with some absent. The sample has around 330,000 clones, around 90% seen once. This chain uses TRBV25-1 with TRBJ2-5, with TRBD2 identical over 7 bases. The receptor was isolated from a man in his 60s who had recovered from COVID-19. The sample comprised PBMCs or T cells enriched from blood (not recorded which). The CDR3 sequence is CASSKSGTGQETQYF. Written as DNA, the CDR3 is TGTGCCAGCAGTAAAAGCGGGACGGGCCAAGAGACCCAGTACTTC.